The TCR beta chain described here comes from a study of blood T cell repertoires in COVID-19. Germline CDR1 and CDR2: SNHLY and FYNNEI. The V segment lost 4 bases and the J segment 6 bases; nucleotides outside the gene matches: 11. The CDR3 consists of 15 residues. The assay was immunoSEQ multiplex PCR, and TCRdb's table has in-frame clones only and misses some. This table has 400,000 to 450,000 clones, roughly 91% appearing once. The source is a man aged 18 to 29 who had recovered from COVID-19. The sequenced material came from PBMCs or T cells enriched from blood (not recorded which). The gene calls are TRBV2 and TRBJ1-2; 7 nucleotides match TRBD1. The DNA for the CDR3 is TGTGCCAGCAGTGGGTCAGGGGGGCGCATCGATGGCTACACCTTC. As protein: CASSGSGGRIDGYTF.